Listed below are T cell receptor beta chains from one sample, sequenced in a study of shared clonotypes between healthy human individuals. Sequencing used immunoSEQ multiplex PCR; TCRdb keeps in-frame clones, though not all of them. Among fewer than 2.5 million clones listed, over 85% were seen once. The source material was naive CD4+ T cells from PBMCs. These receptors were taken from a man younger than 35 in good health. Some clones in this sample may be carry-over from other donors' samples. CDR3s include the opening cysteine and the closing phenylalanine or tryptophan. A D gene is named only where the DNA matches it firmly. Size tells how often a clone was seen (once, few, many) or the class of an expanded clone, and some rows leave it out.

abundance	j_gene	d_gene	v_gene	CDR3aa	CDR3nt
once	TRBJ2-2	TRBD1	TRBV19	CASSDQDRGTGELFF	TGTGCCAGTAGCGACCAGGACAGGGGCACCGGGGAGCTGTTTTTT
once	TRBJ2-7	NA	TRBV9	CASSVDPGFSYEQYF	TGTGCCAGCAGCGTAGATCCGGGTTTCTCCTACGAGCAGTACTTC
NA	TRBJ2-5	NA	TRBV27	CASSSGRVEHF	TGTGCCAGCAGTTCAGGGCGGGTTGAACACTTC
once	TRBJ1-1	NA	TRBV7-9	CASSVDTPEAFF	TGTGCCAGCAGCGTGGACACACCCGAAGCTTTCTTT
NA	TRBJ2-5	NA	TRBV15	CATSRVRETQYF	TGTGCCACCAGCAGAGTCCGGGAGACCCAGTACTTC
NA	TRBJ2-5	TRBD1	TRBV7-6	CASSWTGLETQYF	TGTGCCAGTAGCTGGACAGGGCTGGAGACCCAGTACTTC
NA	TRBJ1-1	NA	TRBV28	CASSLPVQNTEAFF	TGTGCCAGCAGTCTACCAGTTCAGAACACTGAAGCTTTCTTT
NA	TRBJ2-1	TRBD1	TRBV28	CASSQMWTGNNEQFF	TGTGCCAGCAGTCAAATGTGGACAGGGAACAATGAGCAGTTCTTC
NA	TRBJ2-2	TRBD2	TRBV30	CAWSPRAGGRRGTGELFF	TGTGCCTGGAGTCCAAGGGCGGGAGGGCGTAGGGGCACCGGGGAGCTGTTTTTT
NA	TRBJ2-5	NA	TRBV29-1	CSSGDQGIETQYF	TGCAGCAGTGGGGACCAAGGGATAGAGACCCAGTACTTC
NA	TRBJ1-3	NA	TRBV7-8	CASSLVYAGDSGNTIYF	TGTGCCAGCAGCTTAGTGTATGCAGGAGACTCTGGAAACACCATATATTTT
once	TRBJ2-3	TRBD1	TRBV5-1	CASSRVGTGRGDTQYF	TGCGCCAGCAGCCGGGTCGGGACAGGGAGGGGAGATACGCAGTATTTT
NA	TRBJ2-1	NA	TRBV7-2	CASSLDPGAPQFF	TGTGCCAGCAGCTTAGATCCCGGGGCTCCGCAGTTCTTC
NA	TRBJ1-2	NA	TRBV7-2	CASGRGREGYGYTF	TGTGCCAGCGGCCGGGGCAGGGAGGGCTATGGCTACACCTTC
NA	TRBJ2-1	NA	TRBV7-2	CASSLVGWDNEQFF	TGTGCCAGCAGCTTAGTGGGCTGGGACAATGAGCAGTTCTTC
NA	TRBJ2-7	TRBD1	TRBV5-1	CASREGQGYEQYF	TGCGCCAGCAGGGAGGGACAGGGGTACGAGCAGTACTTC
NA	TRBJ2-1	TRBD2	TRBV4-1	CASSHAGGPLHNEQFF	TGCGCCAGCAGCCATGCGGGGGGCCCTCTGCACAATGAGCAGTTCTTC
NA	TRBJ2-5	NA	TRBV4-1	CASSIKDVLQETQYF	TGCGCCAGCAGCATAAAGGACGTCCTCCAAGAGACCCAGTACTTC
NA	TRBJ2-3	TRBD1	TRBV5-1	CASSLGTETDTQYF	TGCGCCAGCAGCCTCGGGACAGAAACAGATACGCAGTATTTT
NA	TRBJ2-2	NA	TRBV28	CASTSGGSANTGELFF	TGTGCCAGCACCTCTGGAGGCAGCGCGAACACCGGGGAGCTGTTTTTT
once	TRBJ2-5	NA	TRBV14	CASSQGFRVDVETQYF	TGTGCCAGCAGCCAAGGCTTCCGGGTTGACGTGGAGACCCAGTACTTC
NA	TRBJ2-1	NA	TRBV5-6	CASSLFGRSSYNEQFF	TGTGCCAGCAGCTTGTTCGGCAGGAGCTCCTACAATGAGCAGTTCTTC
NA	TRBJ2-7	NA	TRBV11-1	CASSPGSAYEQYF	TGTGCCAGCAGTCCGGGATCCGCCTACGAGCAGTACTTC
NA	TRBJ2-3	TRBD1	TRBV5-4	CASSFGAGQGSDTQYF	TGTGCCAGCAGCTTCGGGGCGGGACAGGGATCAGATACGCAGTATTTT
once	TRBJ2-2	NA	TRBV25-1	CASREGDGGELFF	TGTGCCAGCCGGGAAGGGGATGGAGGGGAGCTGTTTTTT
NA	TRBJ2-5	TRBD2	TRBV6-5	CASRGLAGGETQYF	TGTGCCAGCAGGGGACTAGCGGGAGGGGAGACCCAGTACTTC
NA	TRBJ2-1	NA	TRBV10-1	CASSEKSSYNEQFF	TGCGCCAGCAGTGAGAAGAGCTCCTACAATGAGCAGTTCTTC
once	TRBJ1-2	NA	TRBV5-4	CASSTPGRSGYTF	TGTGCCAGCAGTACGCCCGGAAGGAGCGGCTACACCTTC
once	TRBJ2-1	NA	TRBV6-1	CASSHGRSSYNEQFF	TGTGCCAGCAGCCACGGACGGAGCTCCTACAATGAGCAGTTCTTC
NA	TRBJ1-4	NA	TRBV28	CASSLDRFNEKLFF	TGTGCCAGCAGTTTAGACAGATTTAATGAAAAACTGTTTTTT
NA	TRBJ1-5	TRBD1	TRBV18	CASSPGQGRDQPQHF	TGTGCCAGCTCACCTGGACAGGGAAGGGATCAGCCCCAGCATTTT
NA	TRBJ2-3	NA	TRBV18	CASSPGATDTQYF	TGTGCCAGCTCACCGGGGGCCACAGATACGCAGTATTTT
NA	TRBJ1-5	NA	TRBV28	CASRVSNQPQHF	TGTGCCAGCAGAGTTAGCAATCAGCCCCAGCATTTT
NA	TRBJ1-5	NA	TRBV6-6	CASSQAGGNQPQHF	TGTGCCAGCAGTCAAGCAGGGGGCAATCAGCCCCAGCATTTT
NA	TRBJ1-2	TRBD1	TRBV6-5	CASSYGTGVPFGYTF	TGTGCCAGCAGTTACGGGACAGGGGTCCCCTTTGGCTACACCTTC
once	TRBJ2-7	TRBD1	TRBV30	CAWSSGQGFYEQYF	TGTGCCTGGAGTTCCGGACAGGGGTTCTACGAGCAGTACTTC
NA	TRBJ2-3	TRBD2	TRBV19	CASSIFGGRDTTDTQYF	TGTGCCAGTAGTATTTTCGGTGGGAGGGATACCACAGATACGCAGTATTTT
NA	TRBJ2-1	TRBD2	TRBV30	CAWSIGLAVEQFF	TGTGCCTGGAGTATTGGACTAGCGGTTGAGCAGTTCTTC
NA	TRBJ2-1	NA	TRBV6-1	CASSEQYNEQFF	TGTGCCAGCAGTGAACAGTACAATGAGCAGTTCTTC
NA	TRBJ1-3	NA	TRBV5-4	CASSRGSGSGNTIYF	TGTGCCAGCAGCCGGGGGTCAGGGTCTGGAAACACCATATATTTT